What follows is one T cell receptor beta chain and its context. Antigen: not known. These data belong to a study of cytomegalovirus exposure and HLA in healthy donors. V lost 4 bases, J lost 12 bases, and 12 bases stayed unmatched. From germline, CDR1 is SGHDT and CDR2 YYEEEE. The CDR3 runs to 15 residues. Study-wide points: Most CMV-associated TCR beta chains appeared HLA-restricted in a later analysis. Later analysis demonstrated an association between a missense DCLRE1C variant and TCR beta V- and J-gene trimming.

PCR was performed using 60 Vbeta and 13 Jbeta primers. Profiling relied on immunoSEQ multiplex PCR, and the TCRdb table lists in-frame clones only, not all of them. The profile shows 150,000 to 200,000 clones, over 75% of them singletons. Every donor was a healthy person donating bone marrow. Sequencing used PBMCs. The receptor was isolated from a woman between 50 and 59 years old in good health and CMV-seronegative. The V gene is TRBV5-6, the J gene TRBJ2-6; 8 positions agree with TRBD1. CDR3: CASSRKTGTGRVLTF. The CDR3 nucleotides are TGTGCCAGCAGCCGAAAGACCGGGACAGGTCGCGTCCTGACTTTC.